This TCR beta chain was recorded in a study of T cell clonality in common variable immunodeficiency. The study's findings and limits: Fewer TCRbeta clones were shared among CVID subjects than controls. CVID patient heterogeneity limited repertoire-clinical complication correlations. Fewer deletions and N-nucleotide insertions were reportedly seen in common variable immunodeficiency TCR beta sequences.

From germline, CDR1 is SQVTM and CDR2 ANQGSEA. The CDR3 loop spans 13 amino acids. Trimming stripped 3 bases from V and 2 bases from J, with 9 bases between. This clone was recorded at least ten times. Its specificity is unknown. The read terminates 3 residues before the CDR3 end, so the remaining end is supplied by the germline J gene. Patients and controls were mostly of Caucasian heritage. Measured with immunoSEQ multiplex PCR; TCRdb has only the in-frame clones, and not every one. The sample has about 43,000 clones, none seen only once; the top ten hold around 2.1%. This clonotype originated in a person aged 18-70 years in good health. This sequence joins TRBV29-1 and TRBJ2-3; TRBD2 might be the D (6 bases). Sequencing was carried out using peripheral blood mononuclear cells. The CDR3 spells CSVDRDFTDTQYF. Partial CDR3 DNA: TGCAGCGTTGACCGGGACTTCACAGATACG.